Presented here are 27 T cell receptor beta chains from one specimen sequenced in a study of blood T cell repertoires in COVID-19. Clones were read by immunoSEQ multiplex PCR, and TCRdb kept only the in-frame ones, dropping some. Of under 200,000 clones in the sample, 70% to 90% are singletons; the top ten hold over 2%. What was sequenced was peripheral blood. These receptor sequences come from a woman over 75 with COVID-19, enrolled during active disease.

About this clone: A much larger clone differs from this one at a single base, so this may be a read error. The chain is built from TRBV2 and TRBJ2-3; tentatively, D is TRBD2 (6 bases). V was clipped by 4 bases and J by 1 base, with 9 bases between them. CDR3 length equals 14 residues. Germline CDR1 reads SNHLY; CDR2 reads FYNNEI. The CDR3 sequence is CASSVASGTDTQYF. CDR3 DNA: TGTGCCAGCAGTGTGGCTAGCGGCACAGATACGCAGTATTTT.

There are a few counts of this clone. This chain joins TRBV6-4 and TRBJ2-7, with D tentatively TRBD1 (5 bases). V lost 5 bases to trimming and J lost 1 base, with 12 bases between them. CDR1 MRHNA and CDR2 SNTAGT come from the germline V gene. The CDR3 is made up of 14 amino acids. This CDR3 reads CASSNPNRSYEQYF. The CDR3 region has the DNA TGTGCCAGCAGTAATCCCAACAGGTCCTACGAGCAGTACTTC.

V is TRBV11-3 and J is TRBJ1-1; D is undetermined. Germline CDR1 and CDR2: SGHNT and YENEEA. This CDR3 has 13 amino acids. V lost 2 bases and J 4 bases, leaving 8 bases between the germline ends. This chain's CDR3 is CASSLYLTTEAFF. As DNA, the CDR3 is TGTGCCAGCAGCTTATATCTAACCACTGAAGCTTTCTTT. The whole variable domain, filled in from reference TRBV11-3 and TRBJ1-1, reads EAGVVQSPRYKIIEKKQPVAFWCNPISGHNTLYWYLQNLGQGPELLIRYENEEAVDDSQLPKDRFSAERLKGVDSTLKIQPAELGDSAVYLCASSLYLTTEAFFGQGTRLTVV.

This clone appeared once. V and J are TRBV4-3 and TRBJ1-2, with D possibly matching TRBD1 (6 bases). V was shortened by 0 bases and J by 4 bases, with 9 bases between the two germline ends. The CDR3 has 14 amino acids. CDR1 and CDR2 (germline): LGHNA, YSLEER. CDR3 bases: TGCGCCAGCAGCCAAGAGGGGGGGCCCTATGGCTACACCTTC. It specifies CASSQEGGPYGYTF.

The J gene is TRBJ1-5, the V gene TRBV7-9; D perhaps matches TRBD1 (6 bases). CDR3 length: 16 amino acids. V was clipped by 1 base and J by 1 base, with 11 bases between them. Per germline, CDR1 SEHNR and CDR2 FQNEAQ (reference sequence). The DNA for the CDR3 is TGTGCCAGCAGCTTAGTCGGCAGGGGAAGCAATCAGCCCCAGCATTTT. It specifies CASSLVGRGSNQPQHF.

The chain has TRBV7-8 and TRBJ2-1, with a weak D call TRBD2 (6 bases). CDR1 and CDR2 (germline): SGHVS, FQNEAQ. The length of the CDR3 is 14 residues. V lost 6 bases, J lost 9 bases, and 18 bases lay in between. CDR3 nucleotides: TGTGCCAGCAGTGAGGGAGGAGTCAGCGGTGAGCAGTTCTTC. It encodes CASSEGGVSGEQFF.

V is TRBV4-2 and J is TRBJ2-7, with D possibly matching TRBD1 (6 bases). V lost 1 base, J lost 3 bases, and 10 bases lay in between. Germline V gene lookup returns CDR1 LGHNA and CDR2 YNFKEQ. This CDR3 region has 14 residues. CDR3 residues: CASSQGAQGYEQYF. CDR3 nucleotides: TGTGCCAGCAGCCAAGGAGCACAGGGCTACGAGCAGTACTTC.

The chain is built from TRBV5-1 and TRBJ1-1; D possibly corresponds to TRBD1 (6 bases). CDR1 is SGHRS and CDR2 is YFSETQ in the germline V gene. V was pared by 2 bases and J by 1 base, with 24 bases between. The CDR3 is 19 residues long. CDR3 in amino acids: CASSFNPTGPQGRNTEAFF. The CDR3 region has the DNA TGCGCCAGCAGCTTCAACCCGACCGGGCCACAGGGAAGGAACACTGAAGCTTTCTTT.

This chain connects TRBV6-6 to TRBJ2-5; no definite D call. CDR1 MNHNY and CDR2 SVGAGI come from the germline V gene (reference sequence). V gave up 2 bases and J gave up 0 bases, with 7 bases separating them. The CDR3 consists of 14 residues. The CDR3 DNA sequence: TGTGCCAGCAGTTACGGCCAGGACCAAGAGACCCAGTACTTC. Amino acids: CASSYGQDQETQYF.

The chain's CDR3 is CASSIAGLAGGNTGELFF. The CDR3, as DNA: TGTGCCAGCAGCATTGCGGGACTAGCGGGAGGCAACACCGGGGAGCTGTTTTTT. This chain uses TRBV13 with TRBJ2-2, with 15 bases aligning to TRBD2. This CDR3 is 18 amino acids long. The J segment lost 2 bases and the V segment lost 5 bases, leaving 6 bases of the junction unmatched. Germline CDR1 reads PRHDT; CDR2 reads FYEKMQ (reference sequence).

V gene TRBV5-1 combines with J gene TRBJ1-2; 7 bases map to TRBD1. The CDR3 has 14 residues. Losses at the gene ends were 0 bases for V and 2 bases for J; bases not matched to a gene: 1. Germline V gene data show CDR1 as SGHRS and CDR2 as YFSETQ. CDR3 bases: TGCGCCAGCAGCTTGGTACAGGGGAACTATGGCTACACCTTC. It is translated as CASSLVQGNYGYTF.

V gene TRBV5-5 combines with J gene TRBJ1-1, with D uncertain. CDR3 length: 11 amino acids. V was shortened by 7 bases and J by 4 bases, with 8 bases between the two germline ends. CDR1 SGHKS and CDR2 YYEKEE come from the germline V gene (reference sequence). The CDR3 region is CASEVGTEAFF. CDR3 nucleotides: TGTGCCAGCGAAGTCGGCACTGAAGCTTTCTTT.

The gene calls are TRBV13 and TRBJ2-1; 10 bases map to TRBD2. Germline-derived CDR1 and CDR2 are PRHDT and FYEKMQ (reference sequence). The CDR3 length is 19 residues. V lost 1 base and J lost 3; bases outside the gene matches: 12. The CDR3 DNA reads as TGTGCCAGCAGCTTAGCTCCCGGTGTACTAGCGGGGTTCTACAATGAGCAGTTCTTC. It codes for CASSLAPGVLAGFYNEQFF.

The chain joins TRBV7-8 to TRBJ2-7; D is uncertain. In germline, CDR1 is SGHVS, CDR2 FQNEAQ. V gave up 1 base and J gave up 6 bases, with 10 bases separating them. This CDR3 is built from 13 residues. The CDR3 nucleotides read TGTGCCAGCAGCTTAGAAGTCCAGTTCGAGCAGTACTTC. Its protein is CASSLEVQFEQYF.

The rearrangement uses TRBV6-1 and TRBJ2-7; weak D call: TRBD2 (7 bases). Trimming took off 3 bases at V and 3 bases at J, with 15 bases between the two ends. Germline-derived CDR1 and CDR2 are MNHNS and SASEGT. The CDR3 is 15 residues long. The CDR3 DNA is TGTGCCAGCAGTGAGGGCGGGGGCGTCTACTACGAGCAGTACTTC. Its protein product is CASSEGGGVYYEQYF.

The chain has TRBV6-6 and TRBJ1-1; possibly TRBD1 for D (5 bases). Per germline, CDR1 MNHNY and CDR2 SVGAGI (reference sequence). The CDR3 has 13 amino acids. Trimming removed 5 bases at V and 5 bases at J, with 12 bases between. Here the CDR3 DNA reads TGTGCCAGCAGTCCACCCGGGGGTACTGAAGCTTTCTTT. It is translated as CASSPPGGTEAFF.

This sequence joins TRBV6-5 and TRBJ1-2, with D tentatively TRBD1 (5 bases). The CDR3 sequence is 15 residues long. V dropped 0 bases and J dropped 2 bases, with 10 bases sitting between them. Germline CDR1 MNHEY, CDR2 SVGAGI. The DNA of the CDR3 is TGTGCCAGCAGTTACTCCGGCAGGGCCAACTATGGCTACACCTTC. Its protein product is CASSYSGRANYGYTF.

This chain joins TRBV19 and TRBJ2-7; TRBD2 agrees at 12 bases. Germline CDR1 reads LNHDA; CDR2 reads SQIVND (reference sequence). V was clipped by 5 bases and J by 5 bases; unmatched bases: 16. This CDR3 region has 18 residues. CDR3 coding DNA: TGTGCCAGTAGTGAGGACCGAAGACTAGCGGGAGTTACCCACGAGCAGTACTTC. Its translation: CASSEDRRLAGVTHEQYF. Combining the CDR3 with reference TRBV19 and TRBJ2-7 gives the whole variable domain DGGITQSPKYLFRKEGQNVTLSCEQNLNHDAMYWYRQDPGQGLRLIYYSQIVNDFQKGDIAEGYSVSREKKESFPLTVTSAQKNPTAFYLCASSEDRRLAGVTHEQYFGPGTRLTVT.

The V and J genes are TRBV7-2 and TRBJ2-5, with 10 bases lining up with TRBD1. This CDR3 comprises 18 residues. V was pared by 5 bases and J by 4 bases, with 16 bases of the junction left unmatched. Germline-derived CDR1 and CDR2 are SGHTA and FQGNSA. The CDR3, as DNA: TGTGCCAGCAGCCTCCGTCCTTTTAGACAGGGGGCGGTAGAGACCCAGTACTTC. Translation gives CASSLRPFRQGAVETQYF.

The chain joins TRBV24-1 to TRBJ2-3; D is perhaps TRBD2 (7 bases). V lost 9 bases to trimming and J lost 3 bases, with 15 bases between them. There are 14 residues in the CDR3. CDR1 KGHDR and CDR2 SFDVKD come from the germline V gene. This CDR3 reads CATASGGGTDTQYF. CDR3 nucleotide sequence: TGTGCCACCGCTAGCGGAGGGGGAACAGATACGCAGTATTTT.

This rearrangement joins TRBV7-9 to TRBJ1-5, with D unclear. CDR3 length: 15 residues. Deletions cut 0 bases from V and 0 bases from J, with 6 bases between. CDR1 is SEHNR and CDR2 is FQNEAQ in the germline V gene (reference sequence). CDR3 sequence reads: CASSLAGSSNQPQHF. CDR3 nucleotide sequence: TGTGCCAGCAGCTTAGCAGGGAGTAGCAATCAGCCCCAGCATTTT.

This chain connects TRBV11-2 to TRBJ1-1, with 10 bases lining up with TRBD1. Per the germline V gene, CDR1 is SGHAT and CDR2 is FQNNGV. V was clipped by 2 bases and J by 1 base; unmatched bases: 4. This CDR3 contains 16 residues. The CDR3 region has the DNA TGTGCCAGCAGCTTAAGGACAGGGGGTTCGAACACTGAAGCTTTCTTT. Residues: CASSLRTGGSNTEAFF.

V gene TRBV5-4 combines with J gene TRBJ2-5; TRBD1 is a possible D gene (5 bases). CDR1 SGHNT and CDR2 YYREEE come from the germline V gene (reference sequence). Trimming removed 3 bases at V and 3 bases at J, with 12 bases between. CDR3 length: 14 residues. The CDR3, as DNA: TGTGCCAGCAGCTCCAGGGATTTTAAAGAGACCCAGTACTTC. It encodes CASSSRDFKETQYF.

About this clone itself: At one of its ends the junction is not consistent with the germline gene, which may arise from a read error. The CDR3 DNA reads TGTGCCAGTAGTATCTTTGCCGGGATGTGGCAGTCGATCGTCTTC. Its translation: CASSIFAGMWQSIVF. The chain uses TRBV19 and TRBJ2-1, with a weak D call TRBD2 (5 bases). This CDR3 has 15 amino acids. Germline values: CDR1 LNHDA, CDR2 SQIVND (reference sequence).

The V gene is TRBV9, the J gene TRBJ1-3, with D perhaps matching TRBD1 (5 bases). Trimming took off 2 bases at V and 3 bases at J, with 33 bases between the two ends. CDR1 is SGDLS and CDR2 is YYNGEE in the germline V gene. The CDR3 is 22 amino acids. The CDR3 sequence is CASSVYSGEGSGTAVFGNTIYF. The CDR3 region has the DNA TGTGCCAGCAGCGTTTATTCGGGGGAAGGATCTGGGACGGCCGTATTTGGAAACACCATATATTTT.

CDR3 in amino acids: CASRGQGAQNYGYTF. The CDR3, as DNA: TGTGCCAGCAGGGGACAGGGGGCTCAAAACTATGGCTACACCTTC. V gene TRBV25-1 combines with J gene TRBJ1-2, with TRBD1 identical over 12 bases. The J segment lost 2 bases and the V segment lost 6 bases, leaving 4 bases of the junction unmatched. The germline CDR1 and CDR2 sequences are MGHDK and SYGVNS. This CDR3 has 15 residues.

This rearrangement joins TRBV27 to TRBJ1-5; TRBD1 is a possible D gene (6 bases). V shed 6 bases and J shed 7 bases, with 19 bases lying between them. The CDR3 has 15 amino acids. Germline CDR1 and CDR2: MNHEY and SMNVEV (reference sequence). CDR3 coding DNA: TGTGCCAGCAGGTACGCAGGGGCCCCGAGCCAGCCCCAGCATTTT. Translated, it gives CASRYAGAPSQPQHF.